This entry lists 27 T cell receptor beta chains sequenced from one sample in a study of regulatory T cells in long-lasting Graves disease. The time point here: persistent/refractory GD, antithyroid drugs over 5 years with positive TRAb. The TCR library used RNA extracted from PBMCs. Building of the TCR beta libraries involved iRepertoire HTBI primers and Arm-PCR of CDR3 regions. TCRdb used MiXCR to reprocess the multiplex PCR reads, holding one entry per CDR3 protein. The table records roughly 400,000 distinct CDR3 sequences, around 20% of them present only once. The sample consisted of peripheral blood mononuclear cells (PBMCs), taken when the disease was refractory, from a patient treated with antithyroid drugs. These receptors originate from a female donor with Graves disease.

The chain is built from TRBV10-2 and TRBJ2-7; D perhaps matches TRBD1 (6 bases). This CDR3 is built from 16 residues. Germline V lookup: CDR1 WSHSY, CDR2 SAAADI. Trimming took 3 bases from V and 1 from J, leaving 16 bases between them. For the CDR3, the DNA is TGCGCCAGCAGTGATATTTGGGACAAGGATTCCTACGAGCAGTACTTC. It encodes CASSDIWDKDSYEQYF.

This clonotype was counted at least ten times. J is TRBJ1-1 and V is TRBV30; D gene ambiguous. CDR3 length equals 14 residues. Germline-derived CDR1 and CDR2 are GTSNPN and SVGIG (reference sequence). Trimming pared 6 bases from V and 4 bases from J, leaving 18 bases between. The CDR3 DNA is TGTGCCTGCCAGGAACGGTCGGTGGGCACTGAAGCTTTCTTT. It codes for CACQERSVGTEAFF.

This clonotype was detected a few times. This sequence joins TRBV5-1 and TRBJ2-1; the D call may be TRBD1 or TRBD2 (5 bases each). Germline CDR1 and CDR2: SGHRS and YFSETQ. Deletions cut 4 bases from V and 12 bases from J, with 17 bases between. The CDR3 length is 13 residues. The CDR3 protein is CASSPTQGAGQFF. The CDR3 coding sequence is TGCGCCAGCAGCCCAACCCAGGGTGCGGGGCAGTTCTTC.

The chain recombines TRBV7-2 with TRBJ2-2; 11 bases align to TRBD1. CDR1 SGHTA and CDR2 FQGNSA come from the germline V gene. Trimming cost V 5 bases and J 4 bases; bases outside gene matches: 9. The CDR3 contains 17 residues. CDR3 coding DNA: TGTGCCAGCAGCCGCCCGGACAGGGGGCTCGGCACCGGGGAGCTGTTTTTT. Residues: CASSRPDRGLGTGELFF.

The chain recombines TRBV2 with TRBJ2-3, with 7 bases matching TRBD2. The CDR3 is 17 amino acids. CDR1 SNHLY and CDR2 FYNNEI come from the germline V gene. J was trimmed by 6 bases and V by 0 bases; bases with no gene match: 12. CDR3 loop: CASSEAVKLATPDTQYF. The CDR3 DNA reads TGTGCCAGCAGTGAAGCCGTCAAACTAGCGACCCCGGATACGCAGTATTTT.

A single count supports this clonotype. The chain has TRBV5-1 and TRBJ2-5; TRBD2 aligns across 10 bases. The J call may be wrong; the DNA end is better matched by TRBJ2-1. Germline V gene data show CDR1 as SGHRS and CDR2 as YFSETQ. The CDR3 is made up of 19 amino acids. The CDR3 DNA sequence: TGCGCCAGCAGCTCGCGCAGTGCTTGGACTAGCGGATCTTCGGATGAGCAGTTCTTC. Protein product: CASSSRSAWTSGSSDEQFF.

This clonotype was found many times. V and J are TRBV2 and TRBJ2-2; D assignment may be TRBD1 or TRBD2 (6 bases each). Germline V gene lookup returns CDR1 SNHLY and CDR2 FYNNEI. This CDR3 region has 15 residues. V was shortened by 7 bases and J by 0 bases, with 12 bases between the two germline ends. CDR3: CASTGGLTNTGELFF. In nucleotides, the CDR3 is TGTGCCAGCACTGGGGGGCTAACGAACACCGGGGAGCTGTTTTTT. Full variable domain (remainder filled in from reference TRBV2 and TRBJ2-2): EPEVTQTPSHQVTQMGQEVILRCVPISNHLYFYWYRQILGQKVEFLVSFYNNEISEKSEIFDDQFSVERPDGSNFTLKIRSTKLEDSAMYFCASTGGLTNTGELFFGEGSRLTVL.

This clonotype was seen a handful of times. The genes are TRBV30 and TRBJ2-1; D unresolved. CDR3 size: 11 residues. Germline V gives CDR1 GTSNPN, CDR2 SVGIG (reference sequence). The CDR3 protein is CVLGRNNEQFF. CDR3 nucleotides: TGTGTCCTCGGGCGGAACAATGAGCAGTTCTTC.

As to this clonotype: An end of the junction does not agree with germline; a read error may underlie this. The CDR3 region is CASSSPGLAALETQYF. The CDR3 DNA sequence: TGTGCCAGCTCATCACCGGGACTAGCGGCTTTAGAGACCCAGTACTTC. The rearrangement joins TRBV18 to TRBJ2-5; 11 nucleotides agree with TRBD2. The CDR3 runs to 16 residues. Germline assignment: CDR1 KGHSH and CDR2 LQKENI.

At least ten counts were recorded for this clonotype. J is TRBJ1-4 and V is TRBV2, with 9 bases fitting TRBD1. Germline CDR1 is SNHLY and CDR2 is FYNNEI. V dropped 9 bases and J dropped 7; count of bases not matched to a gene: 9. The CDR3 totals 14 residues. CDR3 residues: CASLIDRGSEKLFF. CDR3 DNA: TGTGCCAGTTTAATTGACAGGGGGAGTGAAAAACTGTTTTTT.

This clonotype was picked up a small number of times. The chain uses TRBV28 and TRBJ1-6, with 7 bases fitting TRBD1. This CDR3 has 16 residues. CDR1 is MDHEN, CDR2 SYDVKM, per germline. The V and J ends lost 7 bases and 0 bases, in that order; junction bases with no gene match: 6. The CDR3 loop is CASKPGQSSYNSPLHF. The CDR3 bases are TGTGCCAGCAAACCGGGACAGAGCTCCTATAATTCACCCCTCCACTTT.

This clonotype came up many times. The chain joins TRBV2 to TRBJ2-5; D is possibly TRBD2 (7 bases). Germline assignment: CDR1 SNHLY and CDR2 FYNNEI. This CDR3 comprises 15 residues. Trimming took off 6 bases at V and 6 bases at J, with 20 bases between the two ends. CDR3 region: CASSEIAGGGQTQYF. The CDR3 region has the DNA TGTGCCAGCAGCGAGATAGCGGGTGGGGGGCAGACCCAGTACTTC. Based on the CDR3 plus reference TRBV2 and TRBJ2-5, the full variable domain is EPEVTQTPSHQVTQMGQEVILRCVPISNHLYFYWYRQILGQKVEFLVSFYNNEISEKSEIFDDQFSVERPDGSNFTLKIRSTKLEDSAMYFCASSEIAGGGQTQYFGPGTRLLVL.

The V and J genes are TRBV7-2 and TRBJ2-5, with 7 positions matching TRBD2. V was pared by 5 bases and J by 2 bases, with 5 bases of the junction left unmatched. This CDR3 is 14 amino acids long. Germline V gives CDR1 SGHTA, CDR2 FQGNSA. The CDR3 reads CASSPLAFQETQYF. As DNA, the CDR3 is TGTGCCAGCAGCCCACTAGCGTTTCAAGAGACCCAGTACTTC.

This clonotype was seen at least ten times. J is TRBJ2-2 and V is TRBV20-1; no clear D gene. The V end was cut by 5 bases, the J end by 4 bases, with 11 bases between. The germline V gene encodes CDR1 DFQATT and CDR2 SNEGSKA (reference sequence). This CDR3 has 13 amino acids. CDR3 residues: CSAPLEVTGELFF. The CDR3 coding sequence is TGCAGTGCTCCGCTAGAGGTCACCGGGGAGCTGTTTTTT.

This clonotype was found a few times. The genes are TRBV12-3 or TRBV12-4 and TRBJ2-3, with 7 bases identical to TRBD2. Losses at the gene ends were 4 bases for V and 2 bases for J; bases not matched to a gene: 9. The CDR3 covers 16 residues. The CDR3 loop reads CASSSPGAGVTDTQYF. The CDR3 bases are TGTGCCAGCAGTTCCCCCGGGGCGGGAGTCACAGATACGCAGTATTTT.

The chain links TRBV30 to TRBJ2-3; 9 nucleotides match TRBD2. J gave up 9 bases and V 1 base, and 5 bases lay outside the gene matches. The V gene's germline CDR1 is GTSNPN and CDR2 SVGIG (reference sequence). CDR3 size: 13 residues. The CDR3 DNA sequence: TGTGCCTGGAGTGCAGGACTAGCGATCACGCAGTATTTT. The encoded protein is CAWSAGLAITQYF.

Written as DNA, the CDR3 is TGTGCCAGCAGCTTAGACTTCGGAAACTACGAGCAGTACTTC. Its translation is CASSLDFGNYEQYF. The chain recombines TRBV7-2 with TRBJ2-7; D unclear. The germline gives CDR1 SGHTA, CDR2 FQGNSA. This CDR3 has 14 residues. V was trimmed by 1 base and J by 3 bases, leaving 10 bases between them.

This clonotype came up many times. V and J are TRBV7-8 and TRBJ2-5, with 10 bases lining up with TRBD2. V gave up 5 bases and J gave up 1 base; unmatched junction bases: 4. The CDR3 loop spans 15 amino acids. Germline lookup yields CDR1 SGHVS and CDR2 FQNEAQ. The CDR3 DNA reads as TGTGCCAGCAGCAGGACTAGCGGAGCCCAAGAGACCCAGTACTTC. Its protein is CASSRTSGAQETQYF.

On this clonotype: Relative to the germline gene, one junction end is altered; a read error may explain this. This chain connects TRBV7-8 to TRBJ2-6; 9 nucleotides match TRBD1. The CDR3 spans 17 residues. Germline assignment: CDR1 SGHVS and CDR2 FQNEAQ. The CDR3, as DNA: TGTGCCAGCAGCCAAAGGACAGGGGACTCTGGGGCCAACGTCCCGACTTTC. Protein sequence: CASSQRTGDSGANVPTF.

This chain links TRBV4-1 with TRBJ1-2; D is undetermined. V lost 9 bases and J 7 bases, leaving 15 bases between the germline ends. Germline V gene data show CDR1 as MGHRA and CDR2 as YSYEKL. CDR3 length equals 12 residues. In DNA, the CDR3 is TGCGCCAGACGACGGGATAAGCCTGGCTACACCTTC. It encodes CARRRDKPGYTF.

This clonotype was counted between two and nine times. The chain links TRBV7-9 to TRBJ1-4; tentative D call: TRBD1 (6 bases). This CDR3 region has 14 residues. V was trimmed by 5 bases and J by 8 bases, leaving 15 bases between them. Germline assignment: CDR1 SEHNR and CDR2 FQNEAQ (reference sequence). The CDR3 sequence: CASSPQGSGEKLFF. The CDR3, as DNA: TGTGCCAGCAGCCCACAGGGATCGGGGGAAAAACTGTTTTTT.

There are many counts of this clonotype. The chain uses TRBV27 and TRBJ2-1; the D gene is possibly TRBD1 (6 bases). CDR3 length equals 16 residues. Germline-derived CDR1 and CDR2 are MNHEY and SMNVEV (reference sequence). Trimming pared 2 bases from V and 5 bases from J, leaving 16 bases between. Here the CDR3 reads CASSLLFGGQNNEQFF. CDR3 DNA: TGTGCCAGCAGTTTACTTTTTGGGGGCCAGAACAATGAGCAGTTCTTC.

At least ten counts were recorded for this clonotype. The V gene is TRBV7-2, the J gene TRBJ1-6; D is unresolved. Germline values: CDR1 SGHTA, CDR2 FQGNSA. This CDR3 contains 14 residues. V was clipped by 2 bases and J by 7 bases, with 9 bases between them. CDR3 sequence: CASSLNTANSPLHF. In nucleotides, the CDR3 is TGTGCCAGCAGCTTAAATACGGCAAATTCACCCCTCCACTTT.

The CDR3 is CASSPGAIDTQYF. Written as DNA, the CDR3 is TGTGCCAGCTCACCCGGTGCGATAGATACGCAGTATTTT. V gene TRBV18 combines with J gene TRBJ2-3; D remains ambiguous. The CDR3 length is 13 residues. With 3 bases removed from V and 5 bases from J, the gap between germline ends came to 9 bases. CDR1 is KGHSH and CDR2 is LQKENI in the germline V gene. Filled out from reference TRBV18 and TRBJ2-3, the complete variable domain reads NAGVMQNPRHLVRRRGQEARLRCSPMKGHSHVYWYRQLPEEGLKFMVYLQKENIIDESGMPKERFSAEFPKEGPSILRIQQVVRGDSAAYFCASSPGAIDTQYFGPGTRLTVL.

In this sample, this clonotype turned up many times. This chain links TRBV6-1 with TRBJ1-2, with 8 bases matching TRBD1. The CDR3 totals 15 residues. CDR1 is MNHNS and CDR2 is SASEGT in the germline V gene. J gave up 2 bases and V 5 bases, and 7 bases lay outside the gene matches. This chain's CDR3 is CASSRYRTGNYGYTF. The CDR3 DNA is TGTGCCAGCAGTCGTTATCGGACAGGGAACTATGGCTACACCTTC.

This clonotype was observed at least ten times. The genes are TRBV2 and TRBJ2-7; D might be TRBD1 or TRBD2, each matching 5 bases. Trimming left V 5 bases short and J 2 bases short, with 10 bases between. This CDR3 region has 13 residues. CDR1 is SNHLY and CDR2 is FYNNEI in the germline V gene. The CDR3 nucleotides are TGTGCCAGCAGTTCCCGGGGCACCTACGAGCAGTACTTC. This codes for CASSSRGTYEQYF. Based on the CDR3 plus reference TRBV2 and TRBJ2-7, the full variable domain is EPEVTQTPSHQVTQMGQEVILRCVPISNHLYFYWYRQILGQKVEFLVSFYNNEISEKSEIFDDQFSVERPDGSNFTLKIRSTKLEDSAMYFCASSSRGTYEQYFGPGTRLTVT.

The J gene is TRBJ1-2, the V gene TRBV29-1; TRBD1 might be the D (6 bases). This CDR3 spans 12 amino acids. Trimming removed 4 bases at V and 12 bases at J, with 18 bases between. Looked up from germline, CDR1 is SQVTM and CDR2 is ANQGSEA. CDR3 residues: CSVALGQDFHTF. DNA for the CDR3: TGCAGCGTTGCGCTGGGACAAGACTTTCACACCTTC.